A single sample is the source of the 22 T cell receptor beta chains below, sequenced in a study of metastatic and nonmetastatic thyroid tumors. Thyroid surgery had not been preceded by any treatment in any patient. MiXCR was used by TCRdb to re-call the PCR reads. The sample includes about 7,700 clones, roughly 29% of them seen just once. Sequencing was done on a sample of tumor tissue. The receptors originated from a female donor with papillary thyroid cancer or a benign thyroid nodule (not recorded which). Some clones in this sample may be carry-over from other donors' samples.

The chain links TRBV3-1 to TRBJ2-7; the match to TRBD2 covers 13 bases. The germline gives CDR1 LGHDT, CDR2 YNNKEL (reference sequence). Trimming removed 5 bases from V and 3 bases from J; junction bases left unmatched: 1. The CDR3 is 14 residues long. The DNA of the CDR3 is TGTGCCAGCAGCAGACTAGCGGGGGGCTACGAGCAGTACTTC. It is translated as CASSRLAGGYEQYF.

Many counts were recorded for this clone. The chain is built from TRBV3-1 and TRBJ2-5; D call uncertain. The CDR3 is 13 residues long. Per germline, CDR1 LGHDT and CDR2 YNNKEL (reference sequence). The germline V and J ends were trimmed by 4 bases and 4 bases, with 10 bases remaining between them. CDR3 bases: TGTGCCAGCAGCCGCCGAGAAGGAGAGACCCAGTACTTC. This encodes CASSRREGETQYF.

CDR3 DNA: TGTGCCAGCAGTGAAGCGGAGCAAAAACCTAACTATGGCTACACCTTC. Amino acid sequence: CASSEAEQKPNYGYTF. The rearrangement uses TRBV2 and TRBJ1-2; D not resolved. V lost 0 bases and J 0 bases, leaving 11 bases between the germline ends. The CDR3 totals 16 residues. CDR1 is SNHLY, CDR2 FYNNEI, per germline.

The chain carries TRBV20-1 and TRBJ2-3, with no clear D. The V gene lost 6 bases and the J gene lost 3 bases, with 13 bases spanning the gap. The CDR3 is 13 residues long. Germline assignment: CDR1 DFQATT and CDR2 SNEGSKA (reference sequence). CDR3 sequence: CSALPLSTDTQYF. In DNA, the CDR3 is TGCAGTGCCTTACCCTTGAGTACAGATACGCAGTATTTT.

J is TRBJ1-1 and V is TRBV30, with unresolved D. Germline V gives CDR1 GTSNPN, CDR2 SVGIG (reference sequence). The CDR3 has 13 amino acids. V gave up 3 bases and J gave up 5 bases, with 13 bases separating them. The CDR3 here is CAWREKGRTEAFF. CDR3 in DNA: TGTGCCTGGAGGGAGAAGGGTCGGACTGAAGCTTTCTTT.

This clone occurred a few times. V is TRBV19 and J is TRBJ1-1, with a possible D match to TRBD1 (6 bases). V lost 6 bases and J 4 bases, leaving 18 bases between the germline ends. From germline, CDR1 is LNHDA and CDR2 SQIVND (reference sequence). The CDR3 spans 15 residues. The CDR3 loop is CASRGPQGGSTEAFF. The DNA of the CDR3 is TGTGCCAGTAGGGGCCCACAGGGAGGGAGCACTGAAGCTTTCTTT.

By proportion, this clone is medium-sized. The chain joins TRBV20-1 to TRBJ2-5; TRBD1 agrees at 7 bases. This CDR3 is built from 15 residues. Germline assignment: CDR1 DFQATT and CDR2 SNEGSKA (reference sequence). The ends lost 0 bases at V and 4 bases at J; junction bases unmatched: 8. CDR3 nucleotides: TGCAGTGCTAGAGATTCGACAGGGTTGGGAGAGACCCAGTACTTC. As protein: CSARDSTGLGETQYF.

The chain has TRBV7-2 and TRBJ2-7; TRBD1 might be the D (6 bases). CDR3 length: 12 residues. CDR1 and CDR2 from the germline V gene are SGHTA and FQGNSA. The ends were cut back, 5 bases at V and 5 bases at J, with 10 bases in the middle. This chain's CDR3 is CASSPNRDEQYF. CDR3 nucleotide sequence: TGTGCCAGCAGCCCCAACAGGGACGAGCAGTACTTC.

The gene calls are TRBV11-1 and TRBJ2-7; D is unresolved. CDR3 size: 14 residues. CDR1 and CDR2 (germline): SGHAT, FQDESV (reference sequence). Trimming stripped 5 bases from V and 3 bases from J, with 14 bases between. The CDR3 DNA sequence: TGTGCCAGCAGCCCCCCGGGTCCTATCTACGAGCAGTACTTC. Its protein product is CASSPPGPIYEQYF.

In this sample, this clone is medium-sized. The chain carries TRBV11-2 and TRBJ2-3; D is possibly TRBD2 (5 bases). With 1 base removed from V and 4 bases from J, the gap between germline ends came to 12 bases. This CDR3 is 15 amino acids long. Germline V gives CDR1 SGHAT, CDR2 FQNNGV. The CDR3 region is CASSLAGAAADTQYF. The DNA of the CDR3 is TGTGCCAGCAGCTTAGCAGGAGCGGCAGCAGATACGCAGTATTTT.

This clone is termed medium-sized. This chain links TRBV20-1 with TRBJ1-5; unclear D gene. Germline V gene lookup returns CDR1 DFQATT and CDR2 SNEGSKA (reference sequence). Trimming pared 1 base from V and 2 bases from J, leaving 9 bases between. This CDR3 contains 14 residues. CDR3 DNA: TGCAGTGCTAGAGCCGGGCAGGGCAATCAGCCCCAGCATTTT. Amino acid sequence: CSARAGQGNQPQHF.

This clone was detected a few times. The V and J genes are TRBV12-3 or TRBV12-4 and TRBJ1-3; D may be TRBD1 (5 bases). V lost 3 bases and J lost 6, with 9 bases in between. The CDR3 has 13 amino acids. The CDR3 bases are TGTGCCAGCAGTTTCGGGGGGAAAAACACCATATATTTT. Protein: CASSFGGKNTIYF.

This sequence joins TRBV18 and TRBJ2-2, with no clear D. The germline CDR1 and CDR2 sequences are KGHSH and LQKENI. The CDR3 has 12 amino acids. V was clipped by 8 bases and J by 3 bases, with 7 bases between them. The CDR3 DNA reads TGTGCCAGCCGTACAGACACCGGGGAGCTGTTTTTT. It codes for CASRTDTGELFF.

The CDR3 DNA reads as TGCGCCAGCAGCTTGGTGGCAGGGGATGGCTACACCTTC. Protein: CASSLVAGDGYTF. The chain carries TRBV5-1 and TRBJ1-2; the D gene is possibly TRBD1 (6 bases). The CDR3 contains 13 residues. Germline V CDR1 and CDR2: SGHRS, YFSETQ. V lost 0 bases and J 6 bases, leaving 9 bases between the germline ends. Full variable domain (remainder filled in from reference TRBV5-1 and TRBJ1-2): KAGVTQTPRYLIKTRGQQVTLSCSPISGHRSVSWYQQTPGQGLQFLFEYFSETQRNKGNFPGRFSGRQFSNSRSEMNVSTLELGDSALYLCASSLVAGDGYTFGSGTRLTVV.

The rearrangement uses TRBV11-2 and TRBJ2-7; 8 bases are a match to TRBD2. CDR3 length: 12 amino acids. The V gene's germline CDR1 is SGHAT and CDR2 FQNNGV. The J segment lost 6 bases and the V segment lost 5 bases, leaving 3 bases of the junction unmatched. In DNA, the CDR3 is TGTGCCAGCAGCCCGGGGGGGGTCGAGCAGTACTTC. The encoded protein is CASSPGGVEQYF. The full variable domain, completed using reference TRBV11-2 and TRBJ2-7, is EAGVAQSPRYKIIEKRQSVAFWCNPISGHATLYWYQQILGQGPKLLIQFQNNGVVDDSQLPKDRFSAERLKGVDSTLKIQPAKLEDSAVYLCASSPGGVEQYFGPGTRLTVT.

The chain has TRBV10-2 and TRBJ2-7, with D perhaps TRBD1 (5 bases). From germline, CDR1 is WSHSY and CDR2 SAAADI. CDR3 length: 14 residues. V was shortened by 1 base and J by 6 bases, with 13 bases between the two germline ends. The DNA for the CDR3 is TGCGCCAGCAGTGAGTTGCAGGGCGTGGGCGAGCAGTACTTC. Translated: CASSELQGVGEQYF.

Worth noting for this clone: Because the CDR3 is missing its conserved closing phenylalanine or tryptophan, this is likely a read error. The J gene is TRBJ2-5, the V gene TRBV20-1, with TRBD2 matching over 7 bases. The J call could be wrong; TRBJ2-1 is a better fit for the DNA end. In germline, CDR1 is DFQATT, CDR2 SNEGSKA (reference sequence). CDR3 length equals 14 residues. The DNA of the CDR3 is TGCAGTGCTACCGCTGGCGGGGAGGGTAATGAGCAGTTCTCC. Translation gives CSATAGGEGNEQFS.

This clone was seen a handful of times. V and J are TRBV28 and TRBJ1-1, with 8 positions matching TRBD1. The CDR3 covers 16 residues. The germline CDR1 and CDR2 sequences are MDHEN and SYDVKM. V gave up 7 bases and J gave up 3 bases; unmatched junction bases: 13. The CDR3 DNA follows: TGTGCCAGCACCGCACCAGGGGGCAAGGCGGACACTGAAGCTTTCTTT. It codes for CASTAPGGKADTEAFF.

There are a few counts of this clone. Mismatch with germline at one junction end may stem from a read error. Other DNA sequences within the sample encode an identical CDR3. The chain carries TRBV6-2 or TRBV6-3 and TRBJ1-2, with D hard to call. CDR1 and CDR2 from the germline V gene are MNHEY and SVGEGT. This CDR3 region has 12 residues. The CDR3 loop is CASSPTRDGYTF. For the CDR3, the DNA is TGCGCCAGCAGCCCCACCCGGGATGGCTACACCTTC.

This clone was detected only a few times. This chain joins TRBV6-5 and TRBJ2-2; no clear D gene. This CDR3 region has 13 residues. Germline CDR1 and CDR2: MNHEY and SVGAGI. V lost 0 bases, J lost 6 bases, and 5 bases lay in between. CDR3 sequence: CASSYSRSGELFF. CDR3 coding DNA: TGTGCCAGCAGTTACTCGAGGTCCGGGGAGCTGTTTTTT.

CDR3 amino acids: CASSTSPTGAQPQHF. CDR3 bases: TGTGCCAGCAGTACGTCCCCGACAGGCGCTCAGCCCCAGCATTTT. This chain uses TRBV6-1 with TRBJ1-5; D is perhaps TRBD1 (6 bases). Per germline, CDR1 MNHNS and CDR2 SASEGT. This CDR3 has 15 residues. The V end lost 5 bases, the J end lost 6 bases, and 17 bases lay between the germline ends.

About this clone: Other DNA sequences in the same sample also yield this CDR3. The chain employs TRBV11-2 and TRBJ1-1; tentatively, D is TRBD1 (5 bases). V lost 2 bases and J lost 0, with 13 bases in between. CDR1 SGHAT and CDR2 FQNNGV come from the germline V gene. CDR3 length: 16 residues. CDR3: CASSLQRGIVNTEAFF. The CDR3 DNA reads as TGTGCCAGCAGCTTACAGAGGGGCATTGTGAACACTGAAGCTTTCTTT. The full variable domain, with the rest looked up from reference TRBV11-2 and TRBJ1-1, is EAGVAQSPRYKIIEKRQSVAFWCNPISGHATLYWYQQILGQGPKLLIQFQNNGVVDDSQLPKDRFSAERLKGVDSTLKIQPAKLEDSAVYLCASSLQRGIVNTEAFFGQGTRLTVV.